This TCR beta chain was sequenced for a study of cytotoxic CD8 clonotypes in ibrutinib-treated CLL. Study-wide findings and caveats: Among the clonotypes, public ones were uncommon and contracted or held stable on treatment.

As to this clone: Its antigen is undetermined.

The protocol was immunoSEQ multiplex PCR, while the TCRdb copy is restricted to in-frame clones and leaves out a portion. This table has 52,000 or so clones, 54% appearing once. Trimming removed 5 bases from V and 0 bases from J; junction bases left unmatched: 10. Germline V gene lookup returns CDR1 GTSNPN and CDR2 SVGIG (reference sequence). This CDR3 has 15 residues. Material: PBMCs, obtained at disease progression, from a patient treated with ibrutinib. J is TRBJ2-7 and V is TRBV30, with 7 bases lining up with TRBD1. The sequence was obtained from a human donor with chronic lymphocytic leukemia. CDR3 DNA sequence: TGTGCCTGGGCAAGGGACAGTAAAAGCTCCTACGAGCAGTACTTC. It encodes CAWARDSKSSYEQYF.